A selection of T cell receptor beta chains follows, all from one sample in a study of tumor-infiltrating lymphocytes in localized non-small cell lung cancer. Sequencing used immunoSEQ multiplex PCR; TCRdb keeps in-frame clones, though not all of them. The data contain 10,000 to 12,000 clones, 80% to 90% of them singletons. Sequencing used uninvolved lung tissue not adjacent to the tumor. The source is a human donor with non-small cell lung cancer. The CDR3 runs from the conserved cysteine through the conserved F or W.

CASSYKQRNYNSPLHF	TRBV6-5	TRBJ1-6
CASTGGAGANVLTF	TRBV6-1	TRBJ2-6
CASSPRRGGVSTDTQYF	TRBV2	TRBJ2-3
CASSLMGQGYEQYF	TRBV7-3	TRBJ2-7
CASGLNPGTGAEAFF	TRBV12-5	TRBJ1-1
CASSLASTAAFF	TRBV5-6	TRBJ1-1
CASSQKQGMSYTF	TRBV27	TRBJ1-2
CASTQWGGISNQPQHF	TRBV2	TRBJ1-5
CASSLGQGAYSPLHF	TRBV5-5	TRBJ1-6
CASSPSYGYTF	TRBV7-9	TRBJ1-2
CASSSYSGGREKLFF	TRBV6-5	TRBJ1-4
CASSPANTGELFF	TRBV18	TRBJ2-2
CASFAEIGRNTEAFF	TRBV6-1	TRBJ1-1
CASSQVGAGGDGYTF	TRBV4-3	TRBJ1-2
CSVEGIGDTEAFF	TRBV29-1	TRBJ1-1
CASSHEGKNYGYTF	TRBV4-1	TRBJ1-2
CASSLDRQDEQYF	TRBV11-2	TRBJ2-7
CASRQGLAGLPYNEQFF	TRBV5-6	TRBJ2-1
CASSLGQYGYTF	TRBV13	TRBJ1-2
CASSSSRDSNRANEQFF	TRBV7-9	TRBJ2-1
CASSLNRGFGNTIYF	TRBV5-6	TRBJ1-3
CAEGDRGDTEAFF	TRBV30	TRBJ1-1
CASSPPLRVKETQYF	TRBV18	TRBJ2-5
CASSFFGLAGGRVQETQYF	TRBV7-9	TRBJ2-5
CASSQTGVSLGNTIYF	TRBV4-1	TRBJ1-3
CASSPVGWGAYGYTF	TRBV5-6	TRBJ1-2
CATTGLAFDTQYF	TRBV10-3	TRBJ2-3
CASSLVGTGSTEAFF	TRBV5-1	TRBJ1-1
CASSIFRGSTEAFF	TRBV19	TRBJ1-1
CASSLGQGHTEAFF	TRBV7-3	TRBJ1-1
CASSPGAGLNTEAFF	TRBV18	TRBJ1-1
CASSPQLNGEAFF	TRBV7-2	TRBJ1-1
CATARGPNTEAFF	TRBV5-1	TRBJ1-1
CASNKFGASEAFF	TRBV5-4	TRBJ1-1
CASREGGQPQHF	TRBV10-2	TRBJ1-5
CARDYGYTF	TRBV9	TRBJ1-2
CASSSLGGLNQPQHF	TRBV4-1	TRBJ1-5
CASRGTGDYNSPLHF	TRBV5-6	TRBJ1-6
CASSPRSGAGGYYGYTF	TRBV4-3	TRBJ1-2
CASSLAGRGPYEQYF	TRBV5-1	TRBJ2-7